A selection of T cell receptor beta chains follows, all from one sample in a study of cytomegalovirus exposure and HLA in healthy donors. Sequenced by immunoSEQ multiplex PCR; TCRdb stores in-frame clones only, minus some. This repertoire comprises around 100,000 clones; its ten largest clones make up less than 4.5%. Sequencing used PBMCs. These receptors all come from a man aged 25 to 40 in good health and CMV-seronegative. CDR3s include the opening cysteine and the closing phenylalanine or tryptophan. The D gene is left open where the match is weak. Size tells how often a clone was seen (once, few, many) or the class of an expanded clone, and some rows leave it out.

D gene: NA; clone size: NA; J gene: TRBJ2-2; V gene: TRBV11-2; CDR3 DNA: TGTGCCAGCAGCTCAGCACCCGGTCAGGGTTACACCGGGGAGCTGTTTTTT; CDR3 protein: CASSSAPGQGYTGELFF
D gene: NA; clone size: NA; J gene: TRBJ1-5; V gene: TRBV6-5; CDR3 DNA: TGTGCCAGCAGCCGGGGGGGGGCCGGCAATCAGCCCCAGCATTTT; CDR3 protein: CASSRGGAGNQPQHF
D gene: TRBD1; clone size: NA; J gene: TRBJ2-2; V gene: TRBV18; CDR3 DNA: TGTGCCAGCTCACCATGGGGGACAGACGACACCGGGGAGCTGTTTTTT; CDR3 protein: CASSPWGTDDTGELFF
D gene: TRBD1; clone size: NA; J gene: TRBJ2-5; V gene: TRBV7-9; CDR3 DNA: TGTGCCAGCAGCCCTCGGGACAGGGGTCGAGAGACCCAGTACTTC; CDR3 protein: CASSPRDRGRETQYF
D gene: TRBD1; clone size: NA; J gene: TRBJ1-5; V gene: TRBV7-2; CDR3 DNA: TGTGCCAGCAGCATTGACAGGGGCGATCAGCCCCAGCATTTT; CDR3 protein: CASSIDRGDQPQHF
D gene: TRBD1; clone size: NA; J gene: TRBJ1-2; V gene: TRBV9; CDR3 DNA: TGTGCCAGCAGCGGGATGGGACAGGGGGCAACCGGCTACACCTTC; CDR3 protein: CASSGMGQGATGYTF
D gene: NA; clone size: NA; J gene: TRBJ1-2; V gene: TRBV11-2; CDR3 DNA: TGTGCCAGCACCCCTTCCCCCGCAGGGCAAAACTATGGCTACACCTTC; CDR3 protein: CASTPSPAGQNYGYTF
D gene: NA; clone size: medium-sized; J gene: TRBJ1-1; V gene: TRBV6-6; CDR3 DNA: TGTGCCAGCAGCAGCGGACCCGCCCGAACTGAAGCTTTCTTT; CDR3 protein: CASSSGPARTEAFF
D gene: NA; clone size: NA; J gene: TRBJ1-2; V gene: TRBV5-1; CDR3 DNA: TGCGCCAGCAGCTTGGCAGGGGACCATGGCTACACCTTC; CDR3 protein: CASSLAGDHGYTF
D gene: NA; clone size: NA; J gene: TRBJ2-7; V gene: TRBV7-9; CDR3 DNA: TGTGCCAGCAGCTTAGCTACACCTTACGAGCAGTACTTC; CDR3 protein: CASSLATPYEQYF
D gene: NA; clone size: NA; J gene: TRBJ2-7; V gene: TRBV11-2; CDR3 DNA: TGTGCCAGCAGCTTAGCTTCCGGGTCCACCTACGAGCAGTACTTC; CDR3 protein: CASSLASGSTYEQYF
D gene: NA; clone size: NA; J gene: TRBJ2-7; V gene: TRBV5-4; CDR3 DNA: TGTGCCAGCAGCCAACCGACAGGCTCTGGAGACGAGCAGTACTTC; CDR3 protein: CASSQPTGSGDEQYF
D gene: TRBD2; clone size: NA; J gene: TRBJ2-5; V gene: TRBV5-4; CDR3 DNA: TGTGCCAGCAGCTCCCGACTAGCGGGGGGTCCAGGTCCAACGACCCAGTACTTC; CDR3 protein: CASSSRLAGGPGPTTQYF
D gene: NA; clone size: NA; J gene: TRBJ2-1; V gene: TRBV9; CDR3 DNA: TGTGCCAGCAGCCAGGGTGGTGAGCAGTTCTTC; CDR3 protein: CASSQGGEQFF
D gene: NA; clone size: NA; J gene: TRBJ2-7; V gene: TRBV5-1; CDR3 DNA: TGCGCCAGCAGCCCCTCCGGACACCTCCTTACCTACGAGCAGTACTTC; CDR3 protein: CASSPSGHLLTYEQYF
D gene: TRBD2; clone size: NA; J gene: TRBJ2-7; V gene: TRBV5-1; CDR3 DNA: TGCGCCAGCAGCTTGGCCGGGACTAGCGGGGGGTTAACCTACGAGCAGTACTTC; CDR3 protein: CASSLAGTSGGLTYEQYF
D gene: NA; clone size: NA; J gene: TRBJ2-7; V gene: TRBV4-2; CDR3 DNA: TGTGCCAGCAGCCGCGAGGCCAACTACGAGCAGTACTTC; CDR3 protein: CASSREANYEQYF
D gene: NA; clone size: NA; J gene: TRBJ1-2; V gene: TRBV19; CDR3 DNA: TGTGCCAGTAGTAGGGCCAACTATGGCTACACCTTC; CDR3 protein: CASSRANYGYTF
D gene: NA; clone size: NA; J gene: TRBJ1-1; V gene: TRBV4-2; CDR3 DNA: TGTGCCAGCAGCCAAGGTGAAGAGTTGGGGGGGTCTGGCACTGAAGCTTTCTTT; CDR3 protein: CASSQGEELGGSGTEAFF
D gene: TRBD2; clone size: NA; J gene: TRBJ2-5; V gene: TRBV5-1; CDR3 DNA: TGCGCCAGCAGCTTTAGCGGGGGCGGCTCGGAGACCCAGTACTTC; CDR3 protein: CASSFSGGGSETQYF
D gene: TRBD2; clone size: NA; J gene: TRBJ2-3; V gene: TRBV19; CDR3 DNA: TGTGCCAGTAGTGAGGGAGGGGGCACAGATACGCAGTATTTT; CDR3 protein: CASSEGGGTDTQYF
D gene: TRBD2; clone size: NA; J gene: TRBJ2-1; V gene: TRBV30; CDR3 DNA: TGTGCCTGGAGTGTAGGGCGGGGGGGACATGAGCAGTTCTTC; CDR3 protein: CAWSVGRGGHEQFF
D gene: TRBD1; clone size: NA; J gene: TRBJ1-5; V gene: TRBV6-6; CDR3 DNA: TGTGCCAGCAGTCCAGGGGGAAGGCAGCCCCAGCATTTT; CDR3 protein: CASSPGGRQPQHF
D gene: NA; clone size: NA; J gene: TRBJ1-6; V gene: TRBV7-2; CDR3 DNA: TGTGCCAGCAGCTTAGGTTTCGACAGTCGGACCTTGACACTCCACTTT; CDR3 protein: CASSLGFDSRTLTLHF
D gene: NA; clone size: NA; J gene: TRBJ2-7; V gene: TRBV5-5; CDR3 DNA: TGTGCCAGCAGCCCCCATCACAGGGCGCCCTTCCAAATGAAACTTTACGAGCAGTACTTC; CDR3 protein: CASSPHHRAPFQMKLYEQYF
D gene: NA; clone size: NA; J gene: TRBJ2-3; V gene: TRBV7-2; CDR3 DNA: TGTGCCAGCAGCTCCCAGGGAACGGACGGTCGCACAGATACGCAGTATTTT; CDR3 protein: CASSSQGTDGRTDTQYF
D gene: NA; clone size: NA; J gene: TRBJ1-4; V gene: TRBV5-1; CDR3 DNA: TGCGCCAGCAGCTTGGGCAGTTACACTAATGAAAAACTGTTTTTT; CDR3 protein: CASSLGSYTNEKLFF
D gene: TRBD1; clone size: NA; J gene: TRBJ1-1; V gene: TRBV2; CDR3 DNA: TGTGCCAGAGGGGGGACAGGGGGCTCTATGAACACTGAAGCTTTCTTT; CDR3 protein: CARGGTGGSMNTEAFF
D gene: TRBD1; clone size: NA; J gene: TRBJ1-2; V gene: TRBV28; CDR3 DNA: TGTGCCAGCAGCCCTAGGGACAGGCTGAGGTATGGCTACACCTTC; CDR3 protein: CASSPRDRLRYGYTF
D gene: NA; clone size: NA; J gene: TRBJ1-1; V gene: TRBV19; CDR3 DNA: TGTGCCAGTAGTATGGGGCCGAACACTGAAGCTTTCTTT; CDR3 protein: CASSMGPNTEAFF
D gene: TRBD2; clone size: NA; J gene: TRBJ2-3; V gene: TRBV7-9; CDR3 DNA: TGTGCCAGCAGCTTTCGGCGGGGGGGCACAGATACGCAGTATTTT; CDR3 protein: CASSFRRGGTDTQYF
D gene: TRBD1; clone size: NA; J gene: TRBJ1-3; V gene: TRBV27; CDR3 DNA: TGTGCCAGCAGTTTCCCCGACAGGGAGTTCTGGAACACCATATATTTT; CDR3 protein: CASSFPDREFWNTIYF
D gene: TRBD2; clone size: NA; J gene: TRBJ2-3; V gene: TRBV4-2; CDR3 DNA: TGTGCCAGCAGCCAAGATCAGCGGGGGGGCCCAGATACGCAGTATTTT; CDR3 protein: CASSQDQRGGPDTQYF
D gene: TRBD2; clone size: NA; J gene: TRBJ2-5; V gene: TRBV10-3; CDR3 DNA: TGTGCCACCGGACTAGCGGGCCAAGAGACCCAGTACTTC; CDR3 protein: CATGLAGQETQYF